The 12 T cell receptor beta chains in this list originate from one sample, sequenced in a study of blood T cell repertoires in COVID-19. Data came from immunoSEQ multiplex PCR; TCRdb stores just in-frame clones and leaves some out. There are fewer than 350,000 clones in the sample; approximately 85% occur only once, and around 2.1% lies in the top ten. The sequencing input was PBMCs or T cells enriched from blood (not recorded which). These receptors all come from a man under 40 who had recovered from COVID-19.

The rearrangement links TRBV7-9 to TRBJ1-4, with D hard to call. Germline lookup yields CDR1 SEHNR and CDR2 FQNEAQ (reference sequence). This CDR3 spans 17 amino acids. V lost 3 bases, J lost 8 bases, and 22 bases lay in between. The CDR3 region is CASSFRTGWALGEKLFF. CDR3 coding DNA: TGTGCCAGCAGCTTTCGCACGGGGTGGGCCCTAGGGGAAAAACTGTTTTTT.

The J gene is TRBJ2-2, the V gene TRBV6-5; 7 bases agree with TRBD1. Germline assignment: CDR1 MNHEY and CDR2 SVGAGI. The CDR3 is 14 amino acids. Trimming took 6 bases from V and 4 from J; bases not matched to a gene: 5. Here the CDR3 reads CASRTGTVTGELFF. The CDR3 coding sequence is TGTGCCAGCAGAACCGGGACAGTCACCGGGGAGCTGTTTTTT.

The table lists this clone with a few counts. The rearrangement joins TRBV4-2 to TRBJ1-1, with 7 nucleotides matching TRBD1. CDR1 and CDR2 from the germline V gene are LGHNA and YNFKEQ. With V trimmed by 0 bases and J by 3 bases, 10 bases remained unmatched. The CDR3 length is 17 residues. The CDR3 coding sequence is TGTGCCAGCAGCCAAGACTGGGAAACAGGGGCGGACACTGAAGCTTTCTTT. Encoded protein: CASSQDWETGADTEAFF.

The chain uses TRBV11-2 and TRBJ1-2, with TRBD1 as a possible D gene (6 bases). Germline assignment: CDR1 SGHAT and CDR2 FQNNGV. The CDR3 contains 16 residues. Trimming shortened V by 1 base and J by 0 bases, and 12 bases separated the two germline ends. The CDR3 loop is CASSLAFDRTNYGYTF. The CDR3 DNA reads TGTGCCAGCAGCTTAGCGTTCGACAGGACTAACTATGGCTACACCTTC.

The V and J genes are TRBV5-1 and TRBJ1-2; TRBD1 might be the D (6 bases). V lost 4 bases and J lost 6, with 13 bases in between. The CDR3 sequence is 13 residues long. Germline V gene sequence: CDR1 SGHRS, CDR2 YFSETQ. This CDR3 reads CASSQQNRDGYTF. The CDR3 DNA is TGCGCCAGCAGCCAACAAAACAGGGATGGCTACACCTTC. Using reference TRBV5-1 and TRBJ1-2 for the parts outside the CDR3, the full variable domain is KAGVTQTPRYLIKTRGQQVTLSCSPISGHRSVSWYQQTPGQGLQFLFEYFSETQRNKGNFPGRFSGRQFSNSRSEMNVSTLELGDSALYLCASSQQNRDGYTFGSGTRLTVV.

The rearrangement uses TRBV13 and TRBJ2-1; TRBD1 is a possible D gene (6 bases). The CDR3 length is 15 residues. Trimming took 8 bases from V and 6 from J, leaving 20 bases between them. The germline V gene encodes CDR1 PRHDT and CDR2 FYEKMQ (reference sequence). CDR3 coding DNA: TGTGCCAGCCGGGGCAGGGGATTAGTGGGCAATGAGCAGTTCTTC. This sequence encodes CASRGRGLVGNEQFF.

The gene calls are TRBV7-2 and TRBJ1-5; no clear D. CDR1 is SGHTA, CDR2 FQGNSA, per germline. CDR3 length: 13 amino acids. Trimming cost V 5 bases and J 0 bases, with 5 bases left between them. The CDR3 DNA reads TGTGCCAGCAGCCCCTATAGCAATCAGCCCCAGCATTTT. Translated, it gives CASSPYSNQPQHF.

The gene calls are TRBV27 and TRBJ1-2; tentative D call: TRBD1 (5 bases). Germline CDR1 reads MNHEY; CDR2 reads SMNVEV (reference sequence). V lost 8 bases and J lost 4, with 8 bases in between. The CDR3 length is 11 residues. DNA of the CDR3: TGTGCCAGCGGGGGAGGCTATGGCTACACCTTC. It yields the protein CASGGGYGYTF.

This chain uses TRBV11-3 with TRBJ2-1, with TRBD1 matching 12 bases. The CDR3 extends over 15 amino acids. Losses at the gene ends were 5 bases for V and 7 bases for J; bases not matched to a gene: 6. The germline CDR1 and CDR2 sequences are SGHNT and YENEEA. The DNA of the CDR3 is TGTGCCAGCAGCCGAGGGACAGGGGGCTTTAATGAGCAGTTCTTC. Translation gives CASSRGTGGFNEQFF.

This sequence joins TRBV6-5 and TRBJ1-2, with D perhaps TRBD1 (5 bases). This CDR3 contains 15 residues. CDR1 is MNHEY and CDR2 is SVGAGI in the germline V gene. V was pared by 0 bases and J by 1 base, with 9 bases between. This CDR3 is CASSYSGLINYGYTF. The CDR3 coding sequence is TGTGCCAGCAGTTACTCGGGACTCATTAACTATGGCTACACCTTC.

This chain's CDR3 is CASSGDRGNTEAFF. The CDR3 DNA is TGTGCCAGCAGTGGAGACAGGGGGAACACTGAAGCTTTCTTT. The chain recombines TRBV9 with TRBJ1-1; TRBD1 matches at 8 bases. CDR1 SGDLS and CDR2 YYNGEE come from the germline V gene. This CDR3 contains 14 residues. Germline trimming cut 5 bases from V and 1 base from J; bases unmatched to any gene: 4.

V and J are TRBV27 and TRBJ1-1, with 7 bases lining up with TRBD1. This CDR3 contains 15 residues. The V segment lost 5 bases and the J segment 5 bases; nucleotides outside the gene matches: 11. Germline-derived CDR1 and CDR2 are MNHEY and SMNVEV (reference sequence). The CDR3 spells CASSPPDRERTEAFF. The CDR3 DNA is TGTGCCAGCAGTCCACCCGACAGGGAGCGGACTGAAGCTTTCTTT.